This paragraph covers one T cell receptor (beta chain) sequence. Its antigen is currently unknown. Sequencing was performed with immunoSEQ multiplex PCR; in TCRdb, only in-frame clones are kept and a portion is missing. The sample has 20,000 to 30,000 clones, about 93% seen once. Sequencing was done directly on freshly isolated, uncultured memory T cells. The sample originates from a study of CD4 T cell repertoires in COVID-19. Study results and caveats: Between roughly 6.5 and 26% of SARS-CoV-2 clonotypes also appeared in SARS-CoV and/or HKU1 spike cultures.

This clonotype was obtained from a human donor who had COVID-19. The sequencing here drew on circulating follicular helper CD4+ T cells (cTfh) from blood, taken before the COVID-19 pandemic.

CDR3 in DNA: TGTGCCACCAGCAGAGATCAGGTTTACGAGCAGTACTTC. It specifies CATSRDQVYEQYF. V gene TRBV15 combines with J gene TRBJ2-7, with unresolved D. Trimming took 0 bases from V and 4 from J, leaving 7 bases between them. Germline V gene lookup returns CDR1 LNHNV and CDR2 YYDKDF (reference sequence). There are 13 residues in the CDR3.